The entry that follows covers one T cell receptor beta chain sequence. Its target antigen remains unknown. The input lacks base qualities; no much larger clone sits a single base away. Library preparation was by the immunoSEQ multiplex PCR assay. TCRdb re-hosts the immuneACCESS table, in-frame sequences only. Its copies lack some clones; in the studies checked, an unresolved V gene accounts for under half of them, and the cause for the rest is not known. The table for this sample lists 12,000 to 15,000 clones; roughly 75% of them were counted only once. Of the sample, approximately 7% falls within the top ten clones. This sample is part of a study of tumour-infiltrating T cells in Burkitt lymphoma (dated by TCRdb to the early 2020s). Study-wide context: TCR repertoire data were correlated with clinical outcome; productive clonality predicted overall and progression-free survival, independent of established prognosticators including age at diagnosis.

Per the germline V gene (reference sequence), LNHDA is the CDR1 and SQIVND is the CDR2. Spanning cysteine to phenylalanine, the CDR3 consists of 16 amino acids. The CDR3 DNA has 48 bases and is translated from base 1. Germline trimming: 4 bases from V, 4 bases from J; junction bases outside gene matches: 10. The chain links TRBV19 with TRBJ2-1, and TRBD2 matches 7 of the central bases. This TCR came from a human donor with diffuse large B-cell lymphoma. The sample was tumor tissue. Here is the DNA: TGTGCCAGTAGTACTTTAGCGGGCTCGACGTACAATGAGCAGTTCTTC. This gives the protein CASSTLAGSTYNEQFF.